The source of this TCR beta chain is a study of vaccination and CD4 T cells after COVID-19. Study context: Participants got two doses of BNT162b2 or mRNA-1273 vaccine. Convalescent patients gave post-COVID blood a median approximately 100 days post-diagnosis, range 35 to 161.

About this clonotype itself: No antigen is known for it.

The Oncomine TCR Beta short-read assay generated sequence data from the DNA of cultured CD4+ T cells. MiXCR, applied by TCRdb to the PCR reads, yields one record per CDR3 protein. The table has about 19,000 distinct CDR3 sequences, around three fifths seen once; the top ten hold 7.8%. CDR1 and CDR2 from the germline V gene are SGHTA and FQGNSA. V trimming: 3 bases; J trimming: 0 bases; junction bases outside the gene matches: 0. This CDR3 comprises 15 residues. Treatment in this sample: approximately nine-day PBMC culture with coronavirus spike peptide pools or control peptides (ViraFEST assay). The chain combines TRBV7-2 with TRBJ2-2; 8 bases align to TRBD2. The receptor comes from a human donor who had recovered from COVID-19. Sequenced: CD4+ T cells from blood, cultured in vitro. The CDR3: CASSLGLANTGELFF. The CDR3 nucleotides are TGTGCCAGCAGCTTGGGACTAGCGAACACCGGGGAGCTGTTTTTT. Complete variable domain (other parts from reference TRBV7-2 and TRBJ2-2): GAGVSQSPSNKVTEKGKDVELRCDPISGHTALYWYRQSLGQGLEFLIYFQGNSAPDKSGLPSDRFSAERTGGSVSTLTIQRTQQEDSAVYLCASSLGLANTGELFFGEGSRLTVL.